What follows is one T cell receptor beta chain and its context. Its matching antigen is unknown. These data come from a study of cytomegalovirus exposure and HLA in healthy donors. Researchers ran the PCR with 60 Vbeta and 13 Jbeta primers. Source study methods: A follow-up analysis tallied 70 million to 80 million unique TCR beta chains, some 11 million shared. TCRdb's copy holds only in-frame clones and misses some; the assay was immunoSEQ multiplex PCR. V and J calls and clone size are given by that table; D and trimming were obtained from the DNA. The sample includes about 140,000 clones. The CDR3 covers 18 residues. The V and J ends lost 6 bases and 3 bases, in that order; junction bases with no gene match: 16. Notes on the study in general: Previous analysis showed most TCR beta V segments were productive about 87% or about 30% of the time.

The gene calls are TRBV23-1 and TRBJ1-4; 7 positions match TRBD1. TRBV23-1 is an ORF for which the function is uncertain. Specimen: PBMCs. This receptor was identified in a male donor in good health and CMV-seronegative. In nucleotides, the CDR3 is TGCGCCAGCAGCCTTCCCCGGGACAGCTTTTCTTCTAATGAAAAACTGTTTTTT. Amino acid sequence: CASSLPRDSFSSNEKLFF.